These 5 T cell receptor beta chains were sequenced from one sample in a study of shared clonotypes between healthy human individuals (dated by TCRdb to 2019 to 2021). Library prep was done by the immunoSEQ multiplex PCR assay. The source is immuneACCESS, and TCRdb retained only in-frame sequences with V and J called. Part of the clones is not carried over; for the studies checked, unresolved V genes explain less than half of this, and the remainder is unexplained. Here the sample has 2,500,000 or so clones; around 92% occur a single time. 0.37% of the sample is taken by the ten largest. Material: naive CD4+ T cells from PBMCs. In the paper's terms, the cell subset or site label means: CD45RA+ positively selected. These receptors originate from a man younger than 30 in good health. Some clones in this sample may be carry-over from other donors' samples.

A single count supports this clone. The chain couples TRBV6-5 to TRBJ2-5; TRBD1 might be the D (5 bases). Germline V CDR1 and CDR2: MNHEY, SVGAGI. V was trimmed by 0 bases and J by 4 bases, leaving 12 bases between them. The CDR3 has 15 residues. DNA of the CDR3: TGTGCCAGCAGTTACTCGAATAATAGGGGAGAGACCCAGTACTTC. Its protein product is CASSYSNNRGETQYF.

The V and J genes are TRBV4-3 and TRBJ1-1, with TRBD1 as a possible D gene (5 bases). The germline V gene encodes CDR1 LGHNA and CDR2 YSLEER. CDR3 length: 16 amino acids. The V and J ends lost 1 base and 12 bases respectively, with 24 bases between them. The CDR3 DNA is TGCGCCAGCAGCCAAGGGCTTACCGGGACCGGCCGGGGAACTTTCTTT. Its protein is CASSQGLTGTGRGTFF.

In regard to this clone: Other DNA sequences in this sample translate to the same CDR3. V usage is TRBV28 and J usage is TRBJ2-5; the D is unclear. From germline, CDR1 is MDHEN and CDR2 SYDVKM. The CDR3 is made up of 13 amino acids. V was clipped by 2 bases and J by 5 bases, with 9 bases between them. CDR3 DNA: TGTGCCAGCAGTTTAAGAGGTCGGGAGACCCAGTACTTC. This gives the protein CASSLRGRETQYF.

The V gene is TRBV7-6, the J gene TRBJ1-3; the D is unclear. Germline CDR1 reads SGHVS; CDR2 reads FNYEAQ. This CDR3 comprises 15 residues. Between the trimmed V and J ends, which lost 1 base and 0 bases, there was a span of 7 bases. CDR3 sequence reads: CASSLGVPSGNTIYF. CDR3 nucleotides: TGTGCCAGCAGCTTAGGAGTACCCTCTGGAAACACCATATATTTT.

Of note for this clone: The sample carries other DNA sequences with the same CDR3. The V gene is TRBV7-9, the J gene TRBJ2-5; D gene ambiguous. V was shortened by 5 bases and J by 5 bases, with 9 bases between the two germline ends. In germline, CDR1 is SEHNR, CDR2 FQNEAQ (reference sequence). The CDR3 extends over 12 amino acids. This CDR3 reads CASSSQRETQYF. In DNA form, the CDR3 reads TGTGCCAGCAGCAGTCAGAGGGAGACCCAGTACTTC.